This T cell receptor (beta chain) emerged from a study of control samples from healthy donors and cancer patients. This clone was counted once. Assay used: immunoSEQ multiplex PCR; TCRdb lists only in-frame clones, some missing. The sample has around 120,000 clones, about 89% seen once. Sequenced sample: blood. The sequence came from a man aged 60-69 years in good health.

CDR3 residues: CASSSSRGTEAFF. The CDR3 DNA follows: TGTGCCAGCAGCTCCAGTCGGGGGACTGAAGCTTTCTTT. The chain employs TRBV9 and TRBJ1-1; TRBD1 might be the D (5 bases). The CDR3 sequence is 13 residues long. The germline CDR1 and CDR2 sequences are SGDLS and YYNGEE. V dropped 4 bases and J dropped 5 bases, with 12 bases sitting between them.